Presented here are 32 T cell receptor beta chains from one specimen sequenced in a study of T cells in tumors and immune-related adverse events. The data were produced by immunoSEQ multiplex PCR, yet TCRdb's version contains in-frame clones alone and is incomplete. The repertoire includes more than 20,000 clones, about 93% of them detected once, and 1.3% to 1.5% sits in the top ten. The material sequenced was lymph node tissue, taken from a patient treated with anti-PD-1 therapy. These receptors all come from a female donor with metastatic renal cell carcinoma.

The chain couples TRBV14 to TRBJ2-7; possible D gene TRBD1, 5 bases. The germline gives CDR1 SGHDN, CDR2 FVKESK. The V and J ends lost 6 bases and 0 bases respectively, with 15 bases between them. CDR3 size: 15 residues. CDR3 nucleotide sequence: TGTGCCAGCAGTTCTTTAGGGGTGGCCTCCTACGAGCAGTACTTC. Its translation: CASSSLGVASYEQYF.

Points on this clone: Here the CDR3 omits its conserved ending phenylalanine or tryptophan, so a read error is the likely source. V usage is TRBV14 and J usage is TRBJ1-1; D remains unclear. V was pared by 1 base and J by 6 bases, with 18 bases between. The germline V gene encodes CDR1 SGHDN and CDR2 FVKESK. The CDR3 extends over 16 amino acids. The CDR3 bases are TGTGCCAGCAGCCAAGTGCAAGGCGGCCCCGTATCTGAAGCTTTCCTT. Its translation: CASSQVQGGPVSEAFL.

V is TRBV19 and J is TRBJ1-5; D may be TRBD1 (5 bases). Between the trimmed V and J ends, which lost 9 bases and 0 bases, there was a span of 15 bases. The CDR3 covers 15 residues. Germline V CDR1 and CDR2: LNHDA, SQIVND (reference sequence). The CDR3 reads CASDDRSYSNQPQHF. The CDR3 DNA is TGTGCCAGCGACGACAGAAGCTATAGCAATCAGCCCCAGCATTTT.

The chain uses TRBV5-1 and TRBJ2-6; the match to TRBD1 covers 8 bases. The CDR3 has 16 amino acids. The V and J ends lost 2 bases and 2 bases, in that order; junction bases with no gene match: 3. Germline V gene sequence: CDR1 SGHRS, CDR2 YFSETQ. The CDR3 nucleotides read TGCGCCAGCAGCTTACAGGGGGAAGCTGGGGCCAACGTCCTGACTTTC. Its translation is CASSLQGEAGANVLTF.

The CDR3 sequence: CAISEGLAYNEQFF. In DNA form, the CDR3 reads TGTGCCATCAGTGAGGGACTAGCTTACAATGAGCAGTTCTTC. The chain carries TRBV10-3 and TRBJ2-1, with TRBD2 matching 8 bases. This CDR3 spans 14 amino acids. Trimming took 2 bases from V and 4 from J; bases not matched to a gene: 1. CDR1 is ENHRY and CDR2 is SYGVKD in the germline V gene.

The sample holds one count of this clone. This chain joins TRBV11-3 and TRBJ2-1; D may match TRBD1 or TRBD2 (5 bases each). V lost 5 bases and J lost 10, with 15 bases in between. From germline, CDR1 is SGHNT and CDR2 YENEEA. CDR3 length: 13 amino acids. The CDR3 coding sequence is TGTGCCAGCAGCCTGAGGGGCCGGACCGAGCAGTTCTTC. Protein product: CASSLRGRTEQFF.

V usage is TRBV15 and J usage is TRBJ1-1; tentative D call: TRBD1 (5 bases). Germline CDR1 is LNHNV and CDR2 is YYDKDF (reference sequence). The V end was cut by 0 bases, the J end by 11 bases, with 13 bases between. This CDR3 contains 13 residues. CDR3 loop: CATSRDPQGSAFF. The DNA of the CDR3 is TGTGCCACCAGCAGAGATCCCCAGGGATCGGCTTTCTTT. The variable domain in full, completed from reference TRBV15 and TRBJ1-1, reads DAMVIQNPRYQVTQFGKPVTLSCSQTLNHNVMYWYQQKSSQAPKLLFHYYDKDFNNEADTPDNFQSRRPNTSFCFLDIRSPGLGDTAMYLCATSRDPQGSAFFGQGTRLTVV.

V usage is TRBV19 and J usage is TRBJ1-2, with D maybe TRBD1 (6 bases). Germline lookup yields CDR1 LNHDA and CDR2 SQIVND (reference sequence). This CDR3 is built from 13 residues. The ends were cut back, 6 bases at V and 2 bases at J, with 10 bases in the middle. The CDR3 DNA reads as TGTGCCAGTAGATTCGGACAGAACTATGGCTACACCTTC. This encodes CASRFGQNYGYTF.

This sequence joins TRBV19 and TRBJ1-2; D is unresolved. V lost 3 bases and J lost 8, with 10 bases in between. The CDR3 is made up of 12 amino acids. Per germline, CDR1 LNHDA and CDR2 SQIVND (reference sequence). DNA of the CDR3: TGTGCCAGTAGTATCAACCAGGCCGGCTACACCTTC. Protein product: CASSINQAGYTF.

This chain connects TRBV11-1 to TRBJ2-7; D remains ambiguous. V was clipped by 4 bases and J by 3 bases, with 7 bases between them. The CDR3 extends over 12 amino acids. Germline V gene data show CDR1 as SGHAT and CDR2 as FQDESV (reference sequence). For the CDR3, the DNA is TGTGCCAGCAGCTCGTGGGGCTACGAGCAGTACTTC. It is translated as CASSSWGYEQYF.

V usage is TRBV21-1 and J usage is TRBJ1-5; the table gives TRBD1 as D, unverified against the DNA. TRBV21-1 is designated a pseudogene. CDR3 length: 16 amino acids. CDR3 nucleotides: TGTGCCAGCAGCAAAGTTACGCAGGGGGCGGGTCAGCCCCAGCATTTT. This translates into CASSKVTQGAGQPQHF.

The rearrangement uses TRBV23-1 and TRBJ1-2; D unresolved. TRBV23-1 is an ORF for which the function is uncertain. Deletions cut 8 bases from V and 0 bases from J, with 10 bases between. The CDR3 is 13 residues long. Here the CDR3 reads CASQRVPNYGYTF. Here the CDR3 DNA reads TGCGCCAGCCAAAGGGTCCCTAACTATGGCTACACCTTC.

The CDR3 spells CASSYQPHIQGNEQFF. The CDR3 bases are TGCGCCAGCAGCTACCAACCCCACATACAGGGGAATGAGCAGTTCTTC. This chain connects TRBV5-1 to TRBJ2-1; 7 nucleotides align to TRBD1. This CDR3 is built from 16 residues. The germline V gene encodes CDR1 SGHRS and CDR2 YFSETQ. J gave up 7 bases and V 3 bases, and 13 bases lay outside the gene matches.

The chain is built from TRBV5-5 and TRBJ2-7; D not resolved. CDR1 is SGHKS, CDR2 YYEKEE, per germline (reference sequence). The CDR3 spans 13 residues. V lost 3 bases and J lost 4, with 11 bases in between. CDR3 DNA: TGTGCCAGCAGCTGGAGCTTAGATTACGAGCAGTACTTC. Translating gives CASSWSLDYEQYF. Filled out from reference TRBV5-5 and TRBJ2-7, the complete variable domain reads DAGVTQSPTHLIKTRGQQVTLRCSPISGHKSVSWYQQVLGQGPQFIFQYYEKEERGRGNFPDRFSARQFPNYSSELNVNALLLGDSALYLCASSWSLDYEQYFGPGTRLTVT.

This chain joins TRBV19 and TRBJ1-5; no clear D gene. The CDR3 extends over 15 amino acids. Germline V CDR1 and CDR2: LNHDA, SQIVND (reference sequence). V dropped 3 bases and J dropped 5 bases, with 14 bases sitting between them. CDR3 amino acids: CASSMVRHADQPQHF. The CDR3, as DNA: TGTGCCAGTAGTATGGTGCGTCACGCGGATCAGCCCCAGCATTTT.

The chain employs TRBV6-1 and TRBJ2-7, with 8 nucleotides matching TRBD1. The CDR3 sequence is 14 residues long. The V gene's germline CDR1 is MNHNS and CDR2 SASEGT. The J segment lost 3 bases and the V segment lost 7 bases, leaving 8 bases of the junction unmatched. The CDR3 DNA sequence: TGTGCCAGCATCGTGACAGGGGCCATCTACGAGCAGTACTTC. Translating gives CASIVTGAIYEQYF.

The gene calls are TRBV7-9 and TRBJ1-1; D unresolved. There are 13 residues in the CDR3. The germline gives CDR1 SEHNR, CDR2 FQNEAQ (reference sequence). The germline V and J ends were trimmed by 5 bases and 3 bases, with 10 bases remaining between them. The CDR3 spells CASSRKRYTEAFF. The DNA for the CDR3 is TGTGCCAGCAGCCGAAAACGTTACACTGAAGCTTTCTTT.

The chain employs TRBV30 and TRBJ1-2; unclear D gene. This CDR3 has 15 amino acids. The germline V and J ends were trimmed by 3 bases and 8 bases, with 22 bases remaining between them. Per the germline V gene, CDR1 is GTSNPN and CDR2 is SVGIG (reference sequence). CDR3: CAWSLPHGHREGYTF. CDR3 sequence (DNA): TGTGCCTGGAGCTTACCTCATGGTCACCGGGAGGGCTACACCTTC.

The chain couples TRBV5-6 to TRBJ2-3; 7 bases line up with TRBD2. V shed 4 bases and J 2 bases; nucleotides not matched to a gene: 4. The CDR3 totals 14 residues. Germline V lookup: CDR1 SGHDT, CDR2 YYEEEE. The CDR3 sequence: CASSPGLFTDTQYF. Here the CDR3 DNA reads TGTGCCAGCAGCCCGGGACTATTCACAGATACGCAGTATTTT.

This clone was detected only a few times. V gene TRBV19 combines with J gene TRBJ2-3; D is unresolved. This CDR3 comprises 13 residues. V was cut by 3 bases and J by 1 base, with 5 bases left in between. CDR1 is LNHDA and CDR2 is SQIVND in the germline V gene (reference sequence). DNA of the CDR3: TGTGCCAGTAGTATTGGCCGCACAGATACGCAGTATTTT. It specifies CASSIGRTDTQYF.

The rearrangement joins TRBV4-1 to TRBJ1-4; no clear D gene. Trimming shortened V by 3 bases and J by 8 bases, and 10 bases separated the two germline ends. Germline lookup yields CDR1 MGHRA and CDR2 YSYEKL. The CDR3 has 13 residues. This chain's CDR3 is CASSHLLEEKLFF. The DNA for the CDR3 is TGCGCCAGCAGCCATCTACTAGAAGAAAAACTGTTTTTT.

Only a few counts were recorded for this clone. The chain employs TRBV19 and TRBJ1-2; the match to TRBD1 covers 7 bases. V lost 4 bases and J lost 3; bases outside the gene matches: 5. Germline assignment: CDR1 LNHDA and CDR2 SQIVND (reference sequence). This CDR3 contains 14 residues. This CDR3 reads CASSTTGVDYGYTF. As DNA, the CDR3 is TGTGCCAGTAGTACCACAGGGGTCGACTATGGCTACACCTTC.

CDR3 amino acids: CAINRLGGKDEQFF. Here the CDR3 DNA reads TGTGCCATCAACCGTCTGGGGGGAAAGGATGAGCAGTTCTTC. The V call is TRBV10-3, the J call TRBJ2-1, with D possibly TRBD2 on 6 matching bases. The CDR3 extends over 14 amino acids. V shed 7 bases and J shed 8 bases, with 18 bases lying between them. Germline loops: CDR1 ENHRY, CDR2 SYGVKD.

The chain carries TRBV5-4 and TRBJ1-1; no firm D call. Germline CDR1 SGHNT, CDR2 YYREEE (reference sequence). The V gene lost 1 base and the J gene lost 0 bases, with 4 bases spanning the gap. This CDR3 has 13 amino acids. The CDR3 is CASSLTVNTEAFF. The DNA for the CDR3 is TGTGCCAGCAGCTTGACCGTGAACACTGAAGCTTTCTTT.

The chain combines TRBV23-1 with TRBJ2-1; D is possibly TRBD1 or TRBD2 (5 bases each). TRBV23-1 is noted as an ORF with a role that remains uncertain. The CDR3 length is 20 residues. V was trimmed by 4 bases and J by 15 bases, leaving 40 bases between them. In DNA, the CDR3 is TGCGCCAGCAGTCTAGGCCCAGGCCGGGGACGGAGGAGTGTAGTAATATCTGGGTTCTTC. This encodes CASSLGPGRGRRSVVISGFF.

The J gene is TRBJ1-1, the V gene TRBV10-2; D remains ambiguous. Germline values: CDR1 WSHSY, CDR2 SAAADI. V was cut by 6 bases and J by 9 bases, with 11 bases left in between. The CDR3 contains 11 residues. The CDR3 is CASSLGRKAFF. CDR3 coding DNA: TGCGCCAGCAGCCTGGGAAGGAAAGCTTTCTTT.

The CDR3 DNA reads as TGTGCCAGCTCACCCCAGGACGCAGTCTCTGGAAACACCATATATTTT. Protein sequence: CASSPQDAVSGNTIYF. This sequence joins TRBV18 and TRBJ1-3; D is uncertain. Per germline, CDR1 KGHSH and CDR2 LQKENI. Trimming pared 3 bases from V and 0 bases from J, leaving 12 bases between. The CDR3 is made up of 16 amino acids.

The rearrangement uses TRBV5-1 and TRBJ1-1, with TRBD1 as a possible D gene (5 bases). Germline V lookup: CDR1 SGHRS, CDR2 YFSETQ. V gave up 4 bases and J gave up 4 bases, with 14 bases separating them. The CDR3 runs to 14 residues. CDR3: CASSKTTGITEAFF. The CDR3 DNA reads TGCGCCAGCAGCAAGACTACAGGCATCACTGAAGCTTTCTTT.

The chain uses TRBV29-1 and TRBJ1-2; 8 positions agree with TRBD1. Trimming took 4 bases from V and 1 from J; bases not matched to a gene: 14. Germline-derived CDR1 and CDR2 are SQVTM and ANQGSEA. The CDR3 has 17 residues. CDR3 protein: CSVGGQGARYRNYGYTF. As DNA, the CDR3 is TGCAGCGTTGGGGGCCAGGGGGCGAGATACCGTAACTATGGCTACACCTTC.

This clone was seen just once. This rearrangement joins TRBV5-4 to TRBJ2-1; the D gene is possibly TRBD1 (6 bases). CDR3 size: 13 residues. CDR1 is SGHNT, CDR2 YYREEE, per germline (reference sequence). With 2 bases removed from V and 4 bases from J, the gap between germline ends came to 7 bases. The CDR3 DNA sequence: TGTGCCAGCAGCTTCACAGGGTACAATGAGCAGTTCTTC. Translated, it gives CASSFTGYNEQFF.

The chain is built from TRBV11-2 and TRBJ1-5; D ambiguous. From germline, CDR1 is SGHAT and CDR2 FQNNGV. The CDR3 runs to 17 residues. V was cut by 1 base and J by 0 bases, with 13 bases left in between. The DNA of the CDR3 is TGTGCCAGCAGCTTAGTGACGGAAGTTTATAGCAATCAGCCCCAGCATTTT. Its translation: CASSLVTEVYSNQPQHF.

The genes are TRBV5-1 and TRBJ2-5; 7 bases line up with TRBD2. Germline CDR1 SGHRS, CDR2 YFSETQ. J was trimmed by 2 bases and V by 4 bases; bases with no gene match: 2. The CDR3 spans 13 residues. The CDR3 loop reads CASSQAGQETQYF. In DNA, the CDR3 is TGCGCCAGCAGCCAAGCGGGACAAGAGACCCAGTACTTC.